This is a list of T cell receptor beta chains from one sample in a study of blood T cells in healthy people across ages. TCRdb analysed the 5' RACE reads with MiXCR anew, one entry per CDR3 protein. The sample lists 890,000 or so distinct CDR3 sequences, 62% occurring once. Material for sequencing was blood. These receptors came from a man aged 30 to 45 in good health. Both conserved end residues are part of each CDR3. A D gene is named only where the DNA matches it firmly. The listing skips clone size in some rows; elsewhere it reads once, few, many or a size class.

J,size,D,V,DNA,CDR3
TRBJ2-4,-,-,TRBV28,TGTGCCAGCAGAAAGACAGCAATAGCCAAAAACATTCAGTACTTC,CASRKTAIAKNIQYF
TRBJ2-1,few,-,TRBV29-1,TGCAGCGTTGAAGATGACCTAAGGGGCTGGAATGAGCAGTTCTTC,CSVEDDLRGWNEQFF
TRBJ1-1,-,-,TRBV6-5,TGTGCCAGCAGTTCTTGGCTAAACACTGAAGCTTTCTTT,CASSSWLNTEAFF
TRBJ2-5,-,-,TRBV12-5,TGTGCTAGTGGTTTGAAGGGGACACCGGGGGAGACCCAGTACTTC,CASGLKGTPGETQYF
TRBJ1-2,-,-,TRBV3-1,TGTGCCAGCAGCCCCGGAGAGGGGAGAGCATATGGCTACACCTTC,CASSPGEGRAYGYTF
TRBJ2-6,-,-,TRBV5-1,TGCGCCAGCAGCTTGAGCTGCTCTGGGGCCAACGTCCTGACTTTC,CASSLSCSGANVLTF
TRBJ2-4,-,TRBD2,TRBV7-2,TGTGCCAGCAGCACAACTAGCGGACTAGCCAAAAACATTCAGTACTTC,CASSTTSGLAKNIQYF
TRBJ2-2,-,-,TRBV28,TGTGCCAGCAGTGTACTGAGCACCGGGGAGCTGTTTTTT,CASSVLSTGELFF
TRBJ2-3,-,TRBD2,TRBV2,TGTGCCGGCAGTGAAGCGATACTAGCGGCTAGCACAGATACGCAGTATTTT,CAGSEAILAASTDTQYF
TRBJ2-7,-,TRBD1,TRBV2,TGTGCCAGCAGTGCCCCCGGGACAGGGTTCGACGAGCAGTACTTC,CASSAPGTGFDEQYF
TRBJ1-5,-,-,TRBV12-3/TRBV12-4,TGTGCCAGCAGTTTAGGAAGTTACAATCAGCCCCAGCATTTT,CASSLGSYNQPQHF
TRBJ2-7,-,-,TRBV29-1,TGCAGCGCGAGGGGCTGGGGGGTTTCCTACGAGCAGTACTTC,CSARGWGVSYEQYF
TRBJ1-2,-,-,TRBV7-2,TGTGCCAGCAGCTTAGGGAAGCTATCCACCAGGGGTCCGGGCTACACCTTC,CASSLGKLSTRGPGYTF
TRBJ2-6,-,TRBD1,TRBV5-1,TGCGCCAGCAGCTTGCCGCAAATAACAGGGGGCAATGGGGCCAACGTCCTGACTTTC,CASSLPQITGGNGANVLTF
TRBJ2-1,-,TRBD1,TRBV27,TGTGCCAGCAGTTCCGGACAGGGTTTGGGAAATGAGCAGTTCTTC,CASSSGQGLGNEQFF
TRBJ1-2,-,-,TRBV7-9,TGTGCCAGCAGCTTAGAGATCAGGGCCGATGGCTACACCTTC,CASSLEIRADGYTF
TRBJ2-1,-,TRBD1,TRBV15,TGTGCCACCAGCAGAGGGGCCGCCCCGACAGGGTTCAATGAGCAGTTCTTC,CATSRGAAPTGFNEQFF
TRBJ2-3,few,TRBD2,TRBV7-3,TGTGCCAGCAGCTTAGCTAGCGGGCGCGCAGATACGCAGTATTTT,CASSLASGRADTQYF
TRBJ2-1,-,TRBD2,TRBV7-2,TGTGCCAGCAGCTTCCGGGGACCTGGACTAGCGGGGCGCAACAATGAGCAGTTCTTC,CASSFRGPGLAGRNNEQFF
TRBJ2-2,-,-,TRBV28,TGTGCCAGCAGTTTTTGGCAGACGAACACCGGGGAGCTGTTTTTT,CASSFWQTNTGELFF
TRBJ2-3,few,-,TRBV5-1,TGCGCCAGCAGCTTGGCCTACGCGGGGGCGCCCCCAGATACGCAGTATTTT,CASSLAYAGAPPDTQYF
TRBJ2-7,few,-,TRBV5-1,TGCGCCAGCAGCTTCTGGCAGGACAACTACGAGCAGTACTTC,CASSFWQDNYEQYF
TRBJ2-7,-,-,TRBV5-5,TGTGCCAGCAGCTTGGAACAGGGACGGTCCTACGAGCAGTACTTC,CASSLEQGRSYEQYF
TRBJ2-3,-,-,TRBV5-1,TGCGCCAGCAGGTTTCCGCAGTCAGATACGCAGTATTTT,CASRFPQSDTQYF
TRBJ2-3,-,TRBD2,TRBV7-2,TGTGCCAGCAGGCATAGCGGGGGGGCGGTAGATACGCAGTATTTT,CASRHSGGAVDTQYF
TRBJ2-7,few,-,TRBV4-3,TGCGCCAGCAGCGTAACAGAACGCTCCTACGAGCAGTACTTC,CASSVTERSYEQYF
TRBJ2-7,-,-,TRBV3-1,TGTGCCAGCAGCCAAGCTGGAGGGAGTTACTACGAGCAGTACTTC,CASSQAGGSYYEQYF
TRBJ2-7,-,-,TRBV25-1,TGTGCCAGCAGAGGTCTACAGGGATACGAGCAGTACTTC,CASRGLQGYEQYF
TRBJ2-5,-,-,TRBV29-1,TGCGGCGTTGATCAGGGGTCAGAGACCCAGTACTTC,CGVDQGSETQYF
TRBJ2-4,few,TRBD2,TRBV3-1,TGTGCCAGCAGCCAAGCCGGGACTAGCAAGGACATTCAGTACTTC,CASSQAGTSKDIQYF
TRBJ2-2,-,-,TRBV2,TGTGCCAGCTCGTTCGAACCCTCGAACACCGGGGAGCTGTTTTTT,CASSFEPSNTGELFF
TRBJ2-7,-,-,TRBV2,TGTGCCAGCAGTGAAGAGAGTCAGAACTATTTACGAGGGCAGTACTTC,CASSEESQNYLRGQYF
TRBJ2-3,-,-,TRBV7-2,TGTGCCAGCAGCTTGAACCAGTTCACAGATACGCAGTATTTT,CASSLNQFTDTQYF
TRBJ2-3,once,-,TRBV12-3/TRBV12-4,TGTGTCAGCAGTTTCGGCCCAGATGCGCAGTATTTT,CVSSFGPDAQYF
TRBJ2-5,few,TRBD1,TRBV28,TGTGCCAGCAGAGCTACAGGGGGCCCAGAGACCCAGTACTTC,CASRATGGPETQYF
TRBJ2-3,few,-,TRBV29-1,TGCAGCGCCTCTTCGGAACTCGGCTTGACAGATACGCAGTATTTT,CSASSELGLTDTQYF
TRBJ2-1,-,-,TRBV6-5,TGTGCCAGCAGTTACGGGGTCAGAAACTACAATGAGCAGTTCTTC,CASSYGVRNYNEQFF
TRBJ2-1,few,-,TRBV29-1,TGCAGCGATACTAAATACAATGAGCAGTTCTTC,CSDTKYNEQFF
TRBJ2-7,few,-,TRBV24-1,TGTGCCACCAGTGATGACAACTCCTACGAGCAGTACTTC,CATSDDNSYEQYF
TRBJ2-7,-,-,TRBV10-3,TGTGCCATCAGTGAACCGGGTGTGGACTACGAGCAGTACTTC,CAISEPGVDYEQYF
TRBJ2-5,once,TRBD2,TRBV3-1,TGTGCCAGCAGTTACGGGGCTAGCGGACAAGAGACCCAGTACTTC,CASSYGASGQETQYF
TRBJ2-7,-,-,TRBV18,TGTGCCAGCTCACCCGCGTGGGGAGACGAGCAGTACTTC,CASSPAWGDEQYF
TRBJ2-7,-,TRBD2,TRBV12-3/TRBV12-4,TGTGCCAGCAGTTTAGCACTAGCGGGGGGGTCCTACGAGCGGTACTTC,CASSLALAGGSYERYF